The sequence of this T cell receptor (beta chain) was determined in a study of response to subunit inactivated influenza vaccine listed by TCRdb under 2018. Background on the whole study: To follow how T cells responded to a trivalent subunit inactivated influenza vaccine, the researchers relied on deep quantitative profiling of the T cell receptor repertoire.

Library creation used RT-PCR. The sample was run on an Illumina HiSeq 2500. The raw public reads went through TCRdb reprocessing: fastp at Q25, MiXCR clone calling, in-frame beta chains kept. A single entry per CDR3 protein holds the most common genes and DNA from its merged rows. The sample includes approximately 500,000 distinct CDR3 sequences, with about 15% observed a single time. Around 10% of the sample is in the top ten clones. What the study reported, not specific to this receptor: The authors suggested that each seasonal influenza vaccination may recruit only a limited number of new T cells.

The germline V gene (reference sequence) specifies LNHNV as CDR1 and YYDKDF as CDR2. Trimmed from V: 2 bases; trimmed from J: 4 bases; junction bases lacking a gene match: 3. The CDR3 runs 16 residues from the cysteine to the phenylalanine. The only DNA kept is the CDR3, 48 bases in frame from the first base. With respect to this clonotype: Its antigen remains unidentified. No base qualities exist here, and no much larger clone lies one base off it.

The chain employs TRBV15 and TRBJ2-1, with 12 bases matching TRBD2. This clonotype originated in a man in his fifties who received an inactivated influenza vaccine. Donor details come from another sample of the same person, matched by shared clones. The sample in question was PBMCs from blood, obtained 12 days after vaccination. The CDR3: CATSRKTSGGYNEQFF. The bases are TGTGCCACCAGCAGAAAGACTAGCGGGGGTTACAATGAGCAGTTCTTC.